Sequencing of this T cell receptor (beta chain) was carried out in a study of shared clonotypes between healthy human individuals. CDR1 SEHNR and CDR2 FQNEAQ come from the germline V gene (reference sequence). The CDR3 consists of 15 residues. The ends were cut back, 1 base at V and 5 bases at J, with 12 bases in the middle. Profiling relied on immunoSEQ multiplex PCR, and the TCRdb table lists in-frame clones only, not all of them. Here the sample spans 900,000 to 1,200,000 clones, approximately 80% being singletons. V gene TRBV7-9 combines with J gene TRBJ2-1, with D hard to call. The material sequenced was memory CD4+ T cells from PBMCs. Subset reported: CD45RA-negative fraction. This sequence was found in a man between 18 and 29 years old in good health. Some clones in this sample may be carry-over from other donors' samples. CDR3 sequence (DNA): TGTGCCAGCAGCTTAGGAGCCAGCTTTAACAATGAGCAGTTCTTC. This sequence encodes CASSLGASFNNEQFF.